A single sample gave rise to the 27 T cell receptor beta chains below, sequenced in a study of T cell changes during pregnancy in multiple sclerosis. The method was immunoSEQ multiplex PCR; TCRdb's version includes in-frame clones alone and lacks a portion of them. Of tens of thousands of clones in the sample, roughly 89% were seen once. Sequencing used CD4+ T cells from peripheral blood mononuclear cells, obtained in the first trimester of pregnancy. Every receptor here comes from a female donor in good health, enrolled as a control in a pregnancy study.

This chain connects TRBV5-4 to TRBJ2-7, with 8 bases fitting TRBD1. Germline assignment: CDR1 SGHNT and CDR2 YYREEE (reference sequence). V lost 4 bases and J lost 6; bases outside the gene matches: 3. This CDR3 contains 12 residues. Written as DNA, the CDR3 is TGTGCCAGCAGCCGGACAGGGACCGAGCAGTACTTC. Translation: CASSRTGTEQYF.

The rearrangement joins TRBV25-1 to TRBJ1-2; D is perhaps TRBD1 (5 bases). The CDR3 has 15 residues. The germline CDR1 and CDR2 sequences are MGHDK and SYGVNS. V gave up 8 bases and J gave up 0 bases, with 16 bases separating them. The CDR3 here is CASLREVGANYGYTF. The CDR3 DNA reads TGTGCCAGCCTCAGGGAAGTTGGAGCTAACTATGGCTACACCTTC.

This clone is medium-sized (0.01 to 0.1%) within its sample. V and J are TRBV5-4 and TRBJ1-1, with no clear D. The CDR3 covers 13 residues. Germline CDR1 reads SGHNT; CDR2 reads YYREEE (reference sequence). Trimming took 4 bases from V and 0 from J, leaving 7 bases between them. The CDR3: CASSDGVNTEAFF. In nucleotides, the CDR3 is TGTGCCAGCAGCGACGGGGTGAACACTGAAGCTTTCTTT.

The sample holds one count of this clone. The chain combines TRBV4-3 with TRBJ2-7; 12 bases fit TRBD2. This CDR3 is 17 amino acids long. Germline lookup yields CDR1 LGHNA and CDR2 YSLEER. V trimming: 0 bases; J trimming: 3 bases; junction bases outside the gene matches: 6. The CDR3 DNA reads TGCGCCAGCAGCCAAGATTTTCGACTAGCGGGAGTCTACGAGCAGTACTTC. This codes for CASSQDFRLAGVYEQYF.

The chain recombines TRBV28 with TRBJ2-1; TRBD1 is a possible D gene (6 bases). Deletions cut 10 bases from V and 0 bases from J, with 19 bases between. The CDR3 has 16 amino acids. Germline CDR1 is MDHEN and CDR2 is SYDVKM. The CDR3 bases are TGTGCCACCACTCGCCGGGGACAATTCTCCTACAATGAGCAGTTCTTC. Its translation: CATTRRGQFSYNEQFF.

V gene TRBV7-9 combines with J gene TRBJ2-1; no reliable D call. V gave up 5 bases and J gave up 9 bases, with 20 bases separating them. Looked up from germline, CDR1 is SEHNR and CDR2 is FQNEAQ (reference sequence). The CDR3 is 15 residues long. CDR3 bases: TGTGCCAGCAGCCCCCCGTCGGGTACGCGCGCTGAGCAGTTCTTC. Its translation: CASSPPSGTRAEQFF.

The genes are TRBV7-9 and TRBJ2-1, with 9 bases identical to TRBD1. The germline V gene encodes CDR1 SEHNR and CDR2 FQNEAQ (reference sequence). This CDR3 has 18 amino acids. The J segment lost 0 bases and the V segment lost 3 bases, leaving 9 bases of the junction unmatched. The CDR3 region is CASSFTRDRARSYNEQFF. CDR3 nucleotides: TGTGCCAGCAGCTTTACCCGGGACAGGGCTCGCTCCTACAATGAGCAGTTCTTC.

Here the CDR3 DNA reads TGTGCCAGTAGTCCTCGGACACTAGCGGGAGGGCCTAGTAATGAGCAGTTCTTC. This gives the protein CASSPRTLAGGPSNEQFF. The chain recombines TRBV19 with TRBJ2-1; 13 bases match TRBD2. Losses at the gene ends were 5 bases for V and 7 bases for J; bases not matched to a gene: 14. This CDR3 has 18 amino acids. Germline V gives CDR1 LNHDA, CDR2 SQIVND (reference sequence).

The chain has TRBV11-2 and TRBJ2-1; TRBD1 aligns across 9 bases. Per the germline V gene, CDR1 is SGHAT and CDR2 is FQNNGV. With V trimmed by 1 base and J by 6 bases, 13 bases remained unmatched. The CDR3 runs 18 residues. The CDR3: CASSLGASGQGSGNEQFF. The CDR3, as DNA: TGTGCCAGCAGCTTAGGGGCCTCGGGACAGGGCAGCGGCAATGAGCAGTTCTTC.

The V call is TRBV5-1, the J call TRBJ2-5; 9 bases map to TRBD2. The V gene end was trimmed by 7 bases and the J gene end by 3 bases; junction bases not matched to a gene: 7. The CDR3 runs 14 residues. CDR1 is SGHRS and CDR2 is YFSETQ in the germline V gene. CDR3 residues: CASQDLAGEETQYF. In DNA form, the CDR3 reads TGCGCCAGCCAAGACTTAGCGGGAGAAGAGACCCAGTACTTC.

This chain uses TRBV4-1 with TRBJ2-5, with a possible D match to TRBD2 (6 bases). Germline-derived CDR1 and CDR2 are MGHRA and YSYEKL. CDR3 length equals 13 residues. The V end was cut by 3 bases, the J end by 4 bases, with 9 bases between. This CDR3 is CASSQGGRETQYF. CDR3 coding DNA: TGCGCCAGCAGCCAGGGAGGCCGAGAGACCCAGTACTTC.

The chain is built from TRBV10-3 and TRBJ2-3; 11 bases are a match to TRBD2. The junction had 7 bases not matched to a gene; V was cut back by 8 bases and J by 0 bases. Germline V gene sequence: CDR1 ENHRY, CDR2 SYGVKD. This CDR3 region has 16 residues. The CDR3: CAIRGTSGASTDTQYF. CDR3 sequence (DNA): TGTGCCATCCGGGGGACTAGCGGCGCTAGCACAGATACGCAGTATTTT.

This chain connects TRBV15 to TRBJ1-2; D remains unclear. CDR1 is LNHNV, CDR2 YYDKDF, per germline (reference sequence). The CDR3 loop spans 18 amino acids. V gave up 1 base and J gave up 2 bases, with 20 bases separating them. The DNA of the CDR3 is TGTGCCACCAGCAGAGGAGGAGACCCGAACGAGGGCAACTATGGCTACACCTTC. Encoded protein: CATSRGGDPNEGNYGYTF.

This chain links TRBV7-9 with TRBJ1-4, with a weak D call TRBD1 (5 bases). Trimming took off 0 bases at V and 3 bases at J, with 8 bases between the two ends. Germline lookup yields CDR1 SEHNR and CDR2 FQNEAQ (reference sequence). The CDR3 is 15 amino acids. The CDR3 sequence is CASSLAGAANEKLFF. The CDR3 nucleotides read TGTGCCAGCAGCTTAGCAGGGGCGGCTAATGAAAAACTGTTTTTT.

V and J are TRBV27 and TRBJ2-5; TRBD2 agrees at 8 bases. V dropped 8 bases and J dropped 1; count of bases not matched to a gene: 9. The germline V gene encodes CDR1 MNHEY and CDR2 SMNVEV (reference sequence). The CDR3 runs 15 residues. The CDR3 spells CASGGTGGPQETQYF. CDR3 sequence (DNA): TGTGCCAGCGGAGGGACGGGGGGGCCCCAAGAGACCCAGTACTTC.

The CDR3 region has the DNA TGTGCCAGCAGCACCCACAGGGGGCGGGCGGACACTGAAGCTTTCTTT. Encoded protein: CASSTHRGRADTEAFF. The chain recombines TRBV7-6 with TRBJ1-1; TRBD1 matches 9 bases. This CDR3 is 16 amino acids long. Unmatched junction bases numbered 10, after V lost 5 bases and J lost 3 bases. The germline V gene encodes CDR1 SGHVS and CDR2 FNYEAQ.

The CDR3 DNA sequence: TGCAGCGTTGAAGATCCCAGGGGGCGATCCGGCTACACCTTC. This codes for CSVEDPRGRSGYTF. The J gene is TRBJ1-2, the V gene TRBV29-1; TRBD1 matches 8 bases. The CDR3 extends over 14 amino acids. Trimming at V came to 0 bases and at J to 8 bases, leaving 8 bases not matched to a gene. Germline CDR1 is SQVTM and CDR2 is ANQGSEA. The complete variable domain, with remaining parts taken from reference TRBV29-1 and TRBJ1-2, reads SAVISQKPSRDICQRGTSLTIQCQVDSQVTMMFWYRQQPGQSLTLIATANQGSEATYESGFVIDKFPISRPNLTFSTLTVSNMSPEDSSIYLCSVEDPRGRSGYTFGSGTRLTVV.

The chain joins TRBV6-6 to TRBJ1-1; possibly TRBD1 for D (6 bases). This CDR3 has 15 amino acids. From germline, CDR1 is MNHNY and CDR2 SVGAGI (reference sequence). V lost 0 bases and J lost 5, with 13 bases in between. In nucleotides, the CDR3 is TGTGCCAGCAGTTACTCTAACAGGGCCAGGACTGAAGCTTTCTTT. This encodes CASSYSNRARTEAFF.

This chain uses TRBV28 with TRBJ1-2; 11 bases map to TRBD1. CDR3 length: 13 amino acids. Trimming cost V 11 bases and J 3 bases; bases outside gene matches: 5. Looked up from germline, CDR1 is MDHEN and CDR2 is SYDVKM. The CDR3 sequence: CAAGQGADYGYTF. The CDR3, as DNA: TGTGCCGCAGGACAGGGGGCAGACTATGGCTACACCTTC.

V and J are TRBV6-1 and TRBJ1-5; D is ambiguous. V lost 5 bases to trimming and J lost 7 bases, with 15 bases between them. The germline gives CDR1 MNHNS, CDR2 SASEGT. The CDR3 runs 14 residues. For the CDR3, the DNA is TGTGCCAGCAGTCACATCGAGGATCGCCAGCCCCAGCATTTT. It is translated as CASSHIEDRQPQHF.

The gene calls are TRBV9 and TRBJ2-2; 8 nucleotides agree with TRBD2. Trimming cost V 1 base and J 4 bases; bases outside gene matches: 12. Germline V lookup: CDR1 SGDLS, CDR2 YYNGEE. The CDR3 has 18 amino acids. CDR3 nucleotide sequence: TGTGCCAGCAGCGTATTCCCAGGCGGGGGGCTCTCCACCGGGGAGCTGTTTTTT. As protein: CASSVFPGGGLSTGELFF.

This chain links TRBV19 with TRBJ1-2; D unclear. The CDR3 totals 14 residues. Germline CDR1 LNHDA, CDR2 SQIVND (reference sequence). V lost 1 base to trimming and J lost 2 bases, with 8 bases between them. The CDR3 coding sequence is TGTGCCAGTAGTATAGGTCCAGTGAACTATGGCTACACCTTC. This translates into CASSIGPVNYGYTF.

J is TRBJ1-2 and V is TRBV28, with D hard to call. V lost 5 bases to trimming and J lost 7 bases, with 14 bases between them. The CDR3 runs 13 residues. Germline CDR1 is MDHEN and CDR2 is SYDVKM. CDR3 amino acids: CASSLTGGVGYTF. The CDR3 region has the DNA TGTGCCAGCAGTCTGACGGGAGGTGTTGGCTACACCTTC.

The chain couples TRBV2 to TRBJ2-3; D is perhaps TRBD2 (6 bases). The CDR3 length is 13 residues. Per the germline V gene, CDR1 is SNHLY and CDR2 is FYNNEI. Between the trimmed V and J ends, which lost 3 bases and 6 bases, there was a span of 10 bases. CDR3 coding DNA: TGTGCCAGCAGTGATAACCTAGCGGATACGCAGTATTTT. Its protein product is CASSDNLADTQYF.

In its sample, this clone was seen a few times. V and J are TRBV9 and TRBJ1-1; unclear D gene. The CDR3 has 13 residues. V was clipped by 4 bases and J by 1 base, with 8 bases between them. Germline values: CDR1 SGDLS, CDR2 YYNGEE. This CDR3 reads CASSPRQNTEAFF. The CDR3 DNA reads TGTGCCAGCAGCCCCAGACAGAACACTGAAGCTTTCTTT.

This chain uses TRBV5-1 with TRBJ2-3; 7 nucleotides agree with TRBD2. The V segment lost 3 bases and the J segment 3 bases; nucleotides outside the gene matches: 4. The CDR3 loop spans 14 amino acids. Germline CDR1 reads SGHRS; CDR2 reads YFSETQ. As DNA, the CDR3 is TGCGCCAGCAGCTCTAGCGGATTTACAGATACGCAGTATTTT. It translates to CASSSSGFTDTQYF.

The V and J genes are TRBV19 and TRBJ1-5; TRBD1 is a possible D gene (5 bases). V lost 3 bases and J 0 bases, leaving 18 bases between the germline ends. Germline V gene data show CDR1 as LNHDA and CDR2 as SQIVND (reference sequence). This CDR3 has 18 amino acids. The CDR3 DNA follows: TGTGCCAGTAGTATCCTACCTTTAAGACAGAATAGCAATCAGCCCCAGCATTTT. Protein product: CASSILPLRQNSNQPQHF.